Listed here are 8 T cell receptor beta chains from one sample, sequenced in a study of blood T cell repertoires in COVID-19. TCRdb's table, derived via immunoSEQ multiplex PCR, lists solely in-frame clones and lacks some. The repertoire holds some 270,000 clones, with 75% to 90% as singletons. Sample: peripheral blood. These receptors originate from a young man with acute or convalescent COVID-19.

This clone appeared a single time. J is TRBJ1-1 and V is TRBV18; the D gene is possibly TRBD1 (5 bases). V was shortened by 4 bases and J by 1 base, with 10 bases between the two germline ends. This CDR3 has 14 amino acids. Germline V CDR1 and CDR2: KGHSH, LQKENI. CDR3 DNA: TGTGCCAGCTCACAGGGGCAGGAGAACACTGAAGCTTTCTTT. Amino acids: CASSQGQENTEAFF.

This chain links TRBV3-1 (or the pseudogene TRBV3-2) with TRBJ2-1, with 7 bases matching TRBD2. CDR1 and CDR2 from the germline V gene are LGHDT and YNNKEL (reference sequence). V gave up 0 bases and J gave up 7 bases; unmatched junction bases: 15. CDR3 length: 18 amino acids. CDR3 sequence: CASSQDFGGGGSANEQFF. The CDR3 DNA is TGTGCCAGCAGCCAAGATTTCGGCGGGGGAGGGTCGGCAAATGAGCAGTTCTTC.

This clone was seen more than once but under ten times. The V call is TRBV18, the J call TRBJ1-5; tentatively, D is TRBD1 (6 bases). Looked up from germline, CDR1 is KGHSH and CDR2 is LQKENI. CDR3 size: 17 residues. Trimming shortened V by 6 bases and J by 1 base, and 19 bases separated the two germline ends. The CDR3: CASSQLQGRSSNQPQHF. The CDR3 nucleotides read TGTGCCAGCTCCCAACTACAGGGAAGATCGAGCAATCAGCCCCAGCATTTT.

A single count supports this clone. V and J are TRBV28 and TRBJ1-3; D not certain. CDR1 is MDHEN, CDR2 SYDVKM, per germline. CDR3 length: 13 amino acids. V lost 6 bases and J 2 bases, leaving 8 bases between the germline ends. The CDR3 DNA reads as TGTGCCAGCAGCCTAGACCCTGGAAACACCATATATTTT. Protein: CASSLDPGNTIYF.

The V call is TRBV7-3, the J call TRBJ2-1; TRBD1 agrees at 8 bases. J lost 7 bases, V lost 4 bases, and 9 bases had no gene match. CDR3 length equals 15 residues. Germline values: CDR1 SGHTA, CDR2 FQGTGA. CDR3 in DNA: TGTGCCAGCAGCTCACTCCAGGGGGCGCGAAATGAGCAGTTCTTC. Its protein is CASSSLQGARNEQFF.

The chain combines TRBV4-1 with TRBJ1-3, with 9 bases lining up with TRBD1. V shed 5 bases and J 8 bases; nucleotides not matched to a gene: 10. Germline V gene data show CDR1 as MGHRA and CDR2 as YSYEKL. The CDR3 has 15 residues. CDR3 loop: CASSLRDREKDTIYF. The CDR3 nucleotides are TGCGCCAGCAGCTTACGGGACAGGGAAAAGGACACCATATATTTT.

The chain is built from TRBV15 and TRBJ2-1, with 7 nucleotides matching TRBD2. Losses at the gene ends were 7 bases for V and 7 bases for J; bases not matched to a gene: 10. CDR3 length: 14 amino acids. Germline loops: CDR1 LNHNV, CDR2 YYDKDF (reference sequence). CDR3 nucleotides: TGTGCCACCAAGAGCCGTCTGGGGGGGAATGAGCAGTTCTTC. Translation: CATKSRLGGNEQFF.

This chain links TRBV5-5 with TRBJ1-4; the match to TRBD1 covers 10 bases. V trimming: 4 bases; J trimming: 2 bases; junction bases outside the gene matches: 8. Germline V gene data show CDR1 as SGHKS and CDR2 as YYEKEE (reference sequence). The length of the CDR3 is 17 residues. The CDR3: CASSRRGQGSTNEKLFF. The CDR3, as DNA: TGTGCCAGCAGCCGGAGGGGACAGGGGTCGACTAATGAAAAACTGTTTTTT.